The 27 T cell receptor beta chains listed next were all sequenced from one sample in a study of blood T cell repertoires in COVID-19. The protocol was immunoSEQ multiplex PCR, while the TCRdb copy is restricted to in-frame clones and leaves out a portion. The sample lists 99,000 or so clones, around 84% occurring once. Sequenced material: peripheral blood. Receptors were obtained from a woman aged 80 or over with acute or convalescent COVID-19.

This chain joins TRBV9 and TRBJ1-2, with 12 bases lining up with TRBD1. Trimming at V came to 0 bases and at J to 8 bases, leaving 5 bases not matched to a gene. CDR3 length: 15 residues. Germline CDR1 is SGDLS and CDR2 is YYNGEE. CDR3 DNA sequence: TGTGCCAGCAGCGTAGGGGACAGGGGGCGTGAGGGCTACACCTTC. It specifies CASSVGDRGREGYTF.

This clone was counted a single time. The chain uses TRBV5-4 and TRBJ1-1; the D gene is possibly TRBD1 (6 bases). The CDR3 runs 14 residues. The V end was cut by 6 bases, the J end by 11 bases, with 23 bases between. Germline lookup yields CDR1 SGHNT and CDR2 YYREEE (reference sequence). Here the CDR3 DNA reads TGTGCCAGCACCGACCATCCTGAACAGGGACGGGCTTTCTTT. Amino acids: CASTDHPEQGRAFF.

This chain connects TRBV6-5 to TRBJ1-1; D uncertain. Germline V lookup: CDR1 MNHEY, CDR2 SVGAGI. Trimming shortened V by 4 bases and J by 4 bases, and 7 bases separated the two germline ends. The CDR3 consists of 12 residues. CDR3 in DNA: TGTGCCAGCAGTTCCCCCGGCACTGAAGCTTTCTTT. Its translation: CASSSPGTEAFF.

CDR3 in amino acids: CASSLTGGPSKNIQYF. The CDR3 DNA sequence: TGTGCCAGCAGTCTAACAGGGGGCCCCTCCAAAAACATTCAGTACTTC. V is TRBV27 and J is TRBJ2-4; 9 nucleotides match TRBD1. V trimming: 5 bases; J trimming: 2 bases; junction bases outside the gene matches: 7. The CDR3 extends over 16 amino acids. Germline assignment: CDR1 MNHEY and CDR2 SMNVEV (reference sequence).

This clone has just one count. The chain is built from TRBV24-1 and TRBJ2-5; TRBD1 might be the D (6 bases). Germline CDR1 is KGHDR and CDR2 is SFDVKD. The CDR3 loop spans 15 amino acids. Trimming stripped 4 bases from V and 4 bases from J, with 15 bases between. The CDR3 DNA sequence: TGTGCCACCAGTGACGTCGACAGGAAGAGAGAGACCCAGTACTTC. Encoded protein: CATSDVDRKRETQYF.

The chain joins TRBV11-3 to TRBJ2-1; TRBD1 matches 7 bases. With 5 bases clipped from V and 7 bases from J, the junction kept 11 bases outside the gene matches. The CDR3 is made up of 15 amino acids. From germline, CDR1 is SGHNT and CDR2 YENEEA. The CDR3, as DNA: TGTGCCAGCAGCAAACAGGGGTGGGATGATAATGAGCAGTTCTTC. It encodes CASSKQGWDDNEQFF.

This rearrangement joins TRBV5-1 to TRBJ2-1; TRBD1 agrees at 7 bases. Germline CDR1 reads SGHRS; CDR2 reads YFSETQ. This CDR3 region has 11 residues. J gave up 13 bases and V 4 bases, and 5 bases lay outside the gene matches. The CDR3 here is CASSLDRDQFF. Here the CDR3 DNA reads TGCGCCAGCAGCCTCGACAGGGACCAGTTCTTC.

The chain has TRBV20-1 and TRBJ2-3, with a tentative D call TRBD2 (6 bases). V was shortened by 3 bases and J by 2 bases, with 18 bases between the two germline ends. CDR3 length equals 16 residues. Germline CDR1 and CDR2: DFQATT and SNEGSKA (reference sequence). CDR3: CSASEAGRWATDTQYF. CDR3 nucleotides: TGCAGTGCTAGTGAGGCGGGGCGGTGGGCCACAGATACGCAGTATTTT.

For the CDR3, the DNA is TGCGCCAGCAGCTTGGAGGGGGTGGCCTACAATGAGCAGTTCTTC. It encodes CASSLEGVAYNEQFF. The chain joins TRBV5-1 to TRBJ2-1; possibly TRBD1 for D (6 bases). Looked up from germline, CDR1 is SGHRS and CDR2 is YFSETQ. The CDR3 is 15 amino acids. The V gene lost 0 bases and the J gene lost 2 bases, with 9 bases spanning the gap.

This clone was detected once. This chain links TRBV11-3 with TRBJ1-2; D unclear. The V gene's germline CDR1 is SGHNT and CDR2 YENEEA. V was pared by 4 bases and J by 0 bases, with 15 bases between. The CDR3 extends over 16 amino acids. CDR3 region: CASSSQEGTPNYGYTF. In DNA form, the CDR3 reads TGTGCCAGCAGCTCCCAGGAGGGAACTCCTAACTATGGCTACACCTTC.

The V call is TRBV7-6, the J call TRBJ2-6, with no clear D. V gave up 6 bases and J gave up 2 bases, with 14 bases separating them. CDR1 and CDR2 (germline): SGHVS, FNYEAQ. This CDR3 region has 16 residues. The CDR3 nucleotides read TGTGCCAGCAGTCCCCCCAAAGCGCCTGGGGCCAACGTCCTGACTTTC. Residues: CASSPPKAPGANVLTF.

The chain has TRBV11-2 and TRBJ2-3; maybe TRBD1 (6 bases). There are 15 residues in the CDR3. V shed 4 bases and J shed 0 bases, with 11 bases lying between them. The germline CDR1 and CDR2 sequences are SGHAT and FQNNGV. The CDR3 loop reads CASSSRQDSTDTQYF. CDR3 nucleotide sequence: TGTGCCAGCAGCTCCAGACAGGATAGCACAGATACGCAGTATTTT.

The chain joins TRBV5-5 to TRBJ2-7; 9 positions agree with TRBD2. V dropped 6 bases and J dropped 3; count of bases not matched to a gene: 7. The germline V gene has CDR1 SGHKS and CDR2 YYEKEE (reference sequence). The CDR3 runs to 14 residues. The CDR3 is CASNVAGDLYEQYF. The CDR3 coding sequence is TGTGCCAGCAACGTAGCGGGAGACCTCTACGAGCAGTACTTC.

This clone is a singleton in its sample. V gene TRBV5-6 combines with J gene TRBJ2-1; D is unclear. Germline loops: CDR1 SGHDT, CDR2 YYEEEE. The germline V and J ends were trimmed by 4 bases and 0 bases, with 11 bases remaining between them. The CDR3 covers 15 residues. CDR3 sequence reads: CASSLNDNSYNEQFF. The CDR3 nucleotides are TGTGCCAGCAGCCTAAATGATAACTCCTACAATGAGCAGTTCTTC.

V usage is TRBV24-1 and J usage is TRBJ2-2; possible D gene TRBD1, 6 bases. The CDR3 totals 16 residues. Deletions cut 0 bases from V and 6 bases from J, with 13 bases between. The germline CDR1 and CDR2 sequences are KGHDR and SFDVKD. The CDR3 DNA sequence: TGTGCCACCAGTGATTTGGGGCTGGGGGCCTCCGGGGAGCTGTTTTTT. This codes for CATSDLGLGASGELFF.

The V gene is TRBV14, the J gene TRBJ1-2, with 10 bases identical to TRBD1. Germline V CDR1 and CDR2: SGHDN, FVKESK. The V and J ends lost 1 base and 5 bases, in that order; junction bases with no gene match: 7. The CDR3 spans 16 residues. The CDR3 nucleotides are TGTGCCAGCAGCCAAGTCGCCGGACAGGGGGAATATGGCTACACCTTC. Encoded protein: CASSQVAGQGEYGYTF.

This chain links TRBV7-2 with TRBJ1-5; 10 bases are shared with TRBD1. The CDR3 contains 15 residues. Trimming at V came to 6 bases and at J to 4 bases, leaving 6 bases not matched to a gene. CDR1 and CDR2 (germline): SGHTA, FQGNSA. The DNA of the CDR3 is TGTGCCAGCAGTTTGATGGACAGGGGGAATCAGCCCCAGCATTTT. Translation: CASSLMDRGNQPQHF. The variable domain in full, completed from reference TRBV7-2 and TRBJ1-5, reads GAGVSQSPSNKVTEKGKDVELRCDPISGHTALYWYRQSLGQGLEFLIYFQGNSAPDKSGLPSDRFSAERTGGSVSTLTIQRTQQEDSAVYLCASSLMDRGNQPQHFGDGTRLSIL.

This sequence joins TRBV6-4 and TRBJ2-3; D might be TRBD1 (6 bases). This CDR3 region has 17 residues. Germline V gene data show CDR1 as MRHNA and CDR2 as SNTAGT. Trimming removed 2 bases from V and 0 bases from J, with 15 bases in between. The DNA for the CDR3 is TGTGCCAGCAGTGACACCGAGACAGGAACTAGCACAGATACGCAGTATTTT. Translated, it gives CASSDTETGTSTDTQYF.

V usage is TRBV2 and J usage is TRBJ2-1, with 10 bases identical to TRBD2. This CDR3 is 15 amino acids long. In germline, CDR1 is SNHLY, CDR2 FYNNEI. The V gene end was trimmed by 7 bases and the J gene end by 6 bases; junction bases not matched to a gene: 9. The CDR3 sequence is CASTLRTSGGNEQFF. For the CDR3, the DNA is TGTGCCAGCACCTTGCGGACTAGCGGTGGCAATGAGCAGTTCTTC.

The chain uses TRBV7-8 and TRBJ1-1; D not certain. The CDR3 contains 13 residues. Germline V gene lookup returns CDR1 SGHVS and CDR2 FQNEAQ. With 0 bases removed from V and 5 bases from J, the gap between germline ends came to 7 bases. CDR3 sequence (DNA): TGTGCCAGCAGCTTAGCCCGAGGGACTGAAGCTTTCTTT. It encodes CASSLARGTEAFF.

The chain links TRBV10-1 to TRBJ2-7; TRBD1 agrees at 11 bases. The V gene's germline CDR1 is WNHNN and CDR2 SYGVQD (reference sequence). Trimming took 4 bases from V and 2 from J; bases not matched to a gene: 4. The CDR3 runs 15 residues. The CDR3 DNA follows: TGCGCCAGCAGTGTCGGGACAGGGGGGACCTACGAGCAGTACTTC. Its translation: CASSVGTGGTYEQYF.

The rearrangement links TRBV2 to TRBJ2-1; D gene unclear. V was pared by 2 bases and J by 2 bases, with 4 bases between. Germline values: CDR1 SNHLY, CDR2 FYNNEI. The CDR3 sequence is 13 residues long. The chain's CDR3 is CASSESAYNEQFF. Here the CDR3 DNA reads TGTGCCAGCAGTGAAAGCGCCTACAATGAGCAGTTCTTC.

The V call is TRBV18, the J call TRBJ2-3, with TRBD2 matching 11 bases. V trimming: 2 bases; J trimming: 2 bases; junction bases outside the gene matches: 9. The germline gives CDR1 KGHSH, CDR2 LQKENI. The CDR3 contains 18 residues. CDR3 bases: TGTGCCAGCTCACCATCACTAGCGGGAGCTACGATCACAGATACGCAGTATTTT. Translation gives CASSPSLAGATITDTQYF. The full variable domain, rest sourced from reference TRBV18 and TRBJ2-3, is NAGVMQNPRHLVRRRGQEARLRCSPMKGHSHVYWYRQLPEEGLKFMVYLQKENIIDESGMPKERFSAEFPKEGPSILRIQQVVRGDSAAYFCASSPSLAGATITDTQYFGPGTRLTVL.

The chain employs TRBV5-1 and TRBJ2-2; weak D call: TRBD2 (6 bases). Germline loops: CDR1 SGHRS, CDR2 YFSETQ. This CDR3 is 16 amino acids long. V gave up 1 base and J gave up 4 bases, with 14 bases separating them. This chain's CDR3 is CASSLMIKEGTGELFF. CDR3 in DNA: TGCGCCAGCAGCTTGATGATTAAGGAGGGCACCGGGGAGCTGTTTTTT.

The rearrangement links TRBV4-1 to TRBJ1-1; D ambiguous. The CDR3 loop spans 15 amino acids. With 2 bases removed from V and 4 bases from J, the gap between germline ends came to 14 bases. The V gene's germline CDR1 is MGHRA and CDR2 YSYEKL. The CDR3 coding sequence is TGCGCCAGCAGCCAACACCTCCGGGGAGGCACTGAAGCTTTCTTT. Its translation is CASSQHLRGGTEAFF.

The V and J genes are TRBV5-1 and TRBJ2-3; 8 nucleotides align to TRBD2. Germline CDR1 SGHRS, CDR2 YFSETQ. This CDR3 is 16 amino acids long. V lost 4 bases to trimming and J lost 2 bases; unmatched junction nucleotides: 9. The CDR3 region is CASSPRVAGNTDTQYF. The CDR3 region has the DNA TGCGCCAGCAGCCCCCGGGTAGCGGGAAACACAGATACGCAGTATTTT.

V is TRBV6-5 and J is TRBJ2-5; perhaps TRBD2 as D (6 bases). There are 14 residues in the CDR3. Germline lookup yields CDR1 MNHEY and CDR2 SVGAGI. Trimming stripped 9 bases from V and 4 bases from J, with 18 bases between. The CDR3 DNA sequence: TGTGCCAGTGGAGACGGGGGACTCCGAGAGACCCAGTACTTC. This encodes CASGDGGLRETQYF.